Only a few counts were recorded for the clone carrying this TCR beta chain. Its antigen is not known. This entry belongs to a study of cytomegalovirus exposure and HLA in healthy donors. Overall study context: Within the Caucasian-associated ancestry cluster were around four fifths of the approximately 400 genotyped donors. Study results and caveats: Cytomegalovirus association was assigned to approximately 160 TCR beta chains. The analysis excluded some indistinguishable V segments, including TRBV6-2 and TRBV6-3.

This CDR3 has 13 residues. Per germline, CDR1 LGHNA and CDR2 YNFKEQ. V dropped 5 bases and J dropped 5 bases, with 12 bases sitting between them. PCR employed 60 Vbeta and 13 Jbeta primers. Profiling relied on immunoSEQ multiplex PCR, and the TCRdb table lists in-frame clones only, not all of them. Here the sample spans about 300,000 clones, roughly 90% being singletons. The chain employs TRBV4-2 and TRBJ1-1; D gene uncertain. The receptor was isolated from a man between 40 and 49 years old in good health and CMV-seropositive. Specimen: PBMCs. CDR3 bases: TGTGCCAGCAGCAACGAGGGTGTTACTGAAGCTTTCTTT. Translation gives CASSNEGVTEAFF.